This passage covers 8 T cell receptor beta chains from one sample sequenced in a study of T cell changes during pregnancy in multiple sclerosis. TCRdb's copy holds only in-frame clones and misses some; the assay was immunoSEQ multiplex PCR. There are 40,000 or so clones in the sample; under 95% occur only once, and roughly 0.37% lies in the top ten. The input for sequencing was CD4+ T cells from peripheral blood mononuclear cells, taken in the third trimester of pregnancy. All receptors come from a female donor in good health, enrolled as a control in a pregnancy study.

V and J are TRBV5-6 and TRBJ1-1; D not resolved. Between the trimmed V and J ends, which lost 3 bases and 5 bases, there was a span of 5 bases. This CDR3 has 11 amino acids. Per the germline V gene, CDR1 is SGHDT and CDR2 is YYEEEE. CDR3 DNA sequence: TGTGCCAGCAGCTCCCAGACTGAAGCTTTCTTT. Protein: CASSSQTEAFF. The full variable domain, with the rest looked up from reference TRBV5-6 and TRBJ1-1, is DAGVTQSPTHLIKTRGQQVTLRCSPKSGHDTVSWYQQALGQGPQFIFQYYEEEERQRGNFPDRFSGHQFPNYSSELNVNALLLGDSALYLCASSSQTEAFFGQGTRLTVV.

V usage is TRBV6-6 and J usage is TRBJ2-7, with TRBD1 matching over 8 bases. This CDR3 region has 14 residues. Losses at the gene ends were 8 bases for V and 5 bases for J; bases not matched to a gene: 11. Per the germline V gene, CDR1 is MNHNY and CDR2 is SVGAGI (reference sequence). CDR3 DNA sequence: TGTGCCAGCCCATCGGTGCAGGGGGCGAACGAGCAGTACTTC. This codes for CASPSVQGANEQYF.

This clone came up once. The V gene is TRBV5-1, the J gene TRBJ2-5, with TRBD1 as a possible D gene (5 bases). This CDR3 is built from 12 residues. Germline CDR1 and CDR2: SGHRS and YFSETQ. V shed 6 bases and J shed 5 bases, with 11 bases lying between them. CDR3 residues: CASTSKGETQYF. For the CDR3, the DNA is TGCGCCAGCACCTCCAAGGGGGAGACCCAGTACTTC.

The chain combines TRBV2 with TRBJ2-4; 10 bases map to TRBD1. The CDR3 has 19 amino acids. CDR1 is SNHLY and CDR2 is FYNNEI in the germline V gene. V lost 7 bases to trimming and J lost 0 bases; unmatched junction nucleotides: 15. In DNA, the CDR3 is TGTGCCAGCAAAAATCCCGGGACAGGGGTTTGGTTAGCCAAAAACATTCAGTACTTC. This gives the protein CASKNPGTGVWLAKNIQYF.

CDR3 amino acids: CASSGQGRQPQHF. The DNA of the CDR3 is TGTGCCAGTTCGGGACAGGGACGGCAGCCCCAGCATTTT. The V call is TRBV19, the J call TRBJ1-5; 9 bases are a match to TRBD1. Trimming at V came to 8 bases and at J to 7 bases, leaving 6 bases not matched to a gene. Germline loops: CDR1 LNHDA, CDR2 SQIVND (reference sequence). There are 13 residues in the CDR3.

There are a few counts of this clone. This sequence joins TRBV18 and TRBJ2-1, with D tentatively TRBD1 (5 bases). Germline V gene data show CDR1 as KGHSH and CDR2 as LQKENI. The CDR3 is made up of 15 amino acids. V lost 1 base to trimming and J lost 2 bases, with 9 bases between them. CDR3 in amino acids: CASSPLGATYNEQFF. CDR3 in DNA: TGTGCCAGCTCACCACTAGGGGCAACCTACAATGAGCAGTTCTTC.

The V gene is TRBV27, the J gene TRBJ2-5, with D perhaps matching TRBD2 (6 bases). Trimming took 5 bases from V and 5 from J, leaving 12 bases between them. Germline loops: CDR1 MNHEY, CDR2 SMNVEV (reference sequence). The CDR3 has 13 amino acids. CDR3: CASSPGSGETQYF. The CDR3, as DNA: TGTGCCAGCAGTCCAGGGAGCGGGGAGACCCAGTACTTC.

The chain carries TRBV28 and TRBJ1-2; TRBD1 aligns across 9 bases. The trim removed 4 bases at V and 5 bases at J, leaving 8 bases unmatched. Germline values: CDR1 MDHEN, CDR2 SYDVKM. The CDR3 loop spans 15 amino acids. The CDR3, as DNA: TGTGCCAGCAGTTCCCAAGGGACAGGGCGTTATGGCTACACCTTC. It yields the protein CASSSQGTGRYGYTF.